These T cell receptor beta chains were read from a single sample in a study of T cell repertoires in cytomegalovirus infection. TCRdb re-analysed the reads in MiXCR, keeping a single row per CDR3 protein. This table holds about 55,000 distinct CDR3 sequences, around 18% found once. For these TCRs, the target antigens are not known. The material sequenced was CD8+ T cells from cultured PBMCs, taken from culture after CMV antigen stimulation. Every receptor here comes from a human donor in good health (CMV status not recorded). Some clones in this sample may be carry-over from other donors' samples. Each CDR3 is given with its conserved first and last residue. The order of the fields is V gene, CDR3 length, J gene, clone size, D gene, CDR3 DNA, CDR3 protein. The D gene is left open where the match is weak. Clone size, where shown, is once, few, many, or a class for clones that have expanded.

V: TRBV7-9; length: 20; J: TRBJ2-1; size: .; D: TRBD1; DNA: TGTGCCAGCAGCTACGAACTCCGGGACAGGGCGAGTTATGGTGTCAATGAGCAGTTCTTC; CDR3: CASSYELRDRASYGVNEQFF
V: TRBV6-4; length: 14; J: TRBJ1-1; size: .; D: .; DNA: TGTGCCAGCAGTGAGGATCCAGAGAACACTGAAGCTTTCTTT; CDR3: CASSEDPENTEAFF
V: TRBV7-8; length: 16; J: TRBJ1-5; size: few; D: .; DNA: TGTGCCAGCAGCTCCCCAACAACAGGGATCAGTCAGCCCCAGCATTTT; CDR3: CASSSPTTGISQPQHF
V: TRBV7-6; length: 14; J: TRBJ2-7; size: .; D: TRBD1; DNA: TGTGCCAGCAGTCCCGGGACAGGGTCCCACGAGCAGTACTTC; CDR3: CASSPGTGSHEQYF
V: TRBV7-3; length: 15; J: TRBJ2-5; size: few; D: TRBD1; DNA: TGTGCCAGCAGCCCGACCACAGGGGACCAAGAGACCCAGTACTTC; CDR3: CASSPTTGDQETQYF
V: TRBV7-6; length: 11; J: TRBJ1-1; size: .; D: .; DNA: TGTGCCAGCAGTGCTGGGGGTGAAGCTTTCTTT; CDR3: CASSAGGEAFF
V: TRBV7-8; length: 16; J: TRBJ2-5; size: .; D: .; DNA: TGTGCCAGCAGCTTAAGCGTTTGGTCCGTACTAGAGACCCAGTACTTC; CDR3: CASSLSVWSVLETQYF
V: TRBV3-1; length: 12; J: TRBJ1-3; size: few; D: .; DNA: TGTGCCAGCAGCCAGGGGGGGAACACCATATATTTT; CDR3: CASSQGGNTIYF
V: TRBV7-8; length: 16; J: TRBJ1-1; size: .; D: .; DNA: TGTGCCAGCAGCCCGATTTTAGGCATTCTGAACACTGAAGCTTTCTTT; CDR3: CASSPILGILNTEAFF
V: TRBV12-3/TRBV12-4; length: 15; J: TRBJ2-5; size: few; D: .; DNA: TGTGCCAGCACCCCCCCCCTGCCTTGGGGAGAGACCCAGTACTTC; CDR3: CASTPPLPWGETQYF
V: TRBV5-6; length: 14; J: TRBJ1-1; size: .; D: TRBD1; DNA: TGTGCCAGCAGGGCGGGGACAGGGGGTACTGAAGCTTTCTTT; CDR3: CASRAGTGGTEAFF
V: TRBV29-1; length: 12; J: TRBJ2-7; size: .; D: .; DNA: TGCAGCGCTCGGCGGGCTGACTACGAGCAGTACTTC; CDR3: CSARRADYEQYF
V: TRBV7-8; length: 14; J: TRBJ2-3; size: .; D: .; DNA: TGTGCCAGCAGCTTAACCGGGAGCATCTATACGCAGTATTTT; CDR3: CASSLTGSIYTQYF
V: TRBV6-5; length: 15; J: TRBJ2-7; size: few; D: TRBD2; DNA: TGTGCCAGCAGTTACTCTAGCGGGACCCCCTACGAGCAGTACTTC; CDR3: CASSYSSGTPYEQYF
V: TRBV7-8; length: 15; J: TRBJ2-2; size: .; D: TRBD1; DNA: TGTGCCAGCAGCTTACAGGGGGCGGACACCGGGGAGCTGTTTTTT; CDR3: CASSLQGADTGELFF
V: TRBV4-1; length: 14; J: TRBJ2-7; size: .; D: .; DNA: TGCGCCAGCAGATCCCACGGGAGCTCCTACGAGCAGTACTTC; CDR3: CASRSHGSSYEQYF
V: TRBV10-3; length: 14; J: TRBJ2-7; size: .; D: TRBD1; DNA: TGTGCCATCAGCGATGGACAGGGGTTATACGAGCAGTACTTC; CDR3: CAISDGQGLYEQYF
V: TRBV6-5; length: 15; J: TRBJ1-1; size: .; D: .; DNA: TGTGCCAGCAGCCCGGATACGGGGGGAGGCACTGAAGCTTTCTTT; CDR3: CASSPDTGGGTEAFF
V: TRBV4-3; length: 17; J: TRBJ2-6; size: .; D: .; DNA: TGCGCCAGCAGCCAAGACGCCGCCCACTCTGGGGCCAACGTCCTGACTTTC; CDR3: CASSQDAAHSGANVLTF
V: TRBV7-9; length: 12; J: TRBJ1-1; size: .; D: .; DNA: TGTGCCAGCAGCCCCTGGGGCGATGAAGCTTTCTTT; CDR3: CASSPWGDEAFF
V: TRBV19; length: 12; J: TRBJ1-2; size: few; D: TRBD1; DNA: TGTGCCACCACGACAGGGACCTATGGCTACACCTTC; CDR3: CATTTGTYGYTF
V: TRBV4-2; length: 16; J: TRBJ1-6; size: few; D: .; DNA: TGTGCCAGCAGCCCTGAAGTCACAGGTTATAATTCACCCCTCCACTTT; CDR3: CASSPEVTGYNSPLHF
V: TRBV5-4; length: 15; J: TRBJ2-1; size: .; D: .; DNA: TGTGCCAGCAGCTTTTCCAAGAGGTTAGGCAATGAGCAGTTCTTC; CDR3: CASSFSKRLGNEQFF
V: TRBV6-2/TRBV6-3; length: 20; J: TRBJ1-1; size: .; D: .; DNA: TGTGCCAGCAGTTACTCGAAGAAATCCCCGGAACGGCTGATCTGGACTGAAGCTTTCTTT; CDR3: CASSYSKKSPERLIWTEAFF
V: TRBV7-8; length: 13; J: TRBJ2-3; size: .; D: .; DNA: TGTGCCAGCAGCTTTTTACTTTACGATACGCAGTATTTT; CDR3: CASSFLLYDTQYF
V: TRBV6-2/TRBV6-3; length: 15; J: TRBJ2-7; size: .; D: .; DNA: TGTGCCAGCAGAGACGAGAGGCAGGGCATCCACGAGCAGTACTTC; CDR3: CASRDERQGIHEQYF
V: TRBV6-1; length: 14; J: TRBJ2-7; size: .; D: .; DNA: TGTGCCAGCAGTGAAGCGGCTGGAGCCTACGAGCAGTACTTC; CDR3: CASSEAAGAYEQYF
V: TRBV7-3; length: 15; J: TRBJ2-1; size: .; D: .; DNA: TGTGCCAGCAGCTTAACAGGGGGGGGCTACAATGAGCAGTTCTTC; CDR3: CASSLTGGGYNEQFF
V: TRBV6-5; length: 15; J: TRBJ2-1; size: few; D: TRBD2; DNA: TGTGCCAGCAGTTACCTAGCGGGGGGAGGCGATGAGCAGTTCTTC; CDR3: CASSYLAGGGDEQFF
V: TRBV6-6; length: 16; J: TRBJ1-3; size: .; D: .; DNA: TGTGCCAGCAGTTACTCACAGGGACCCTCTGGAAACACCATATATTTT; CDR3: CASSYSQGPSGNTIYF
V: TRBV5-6; length: 12; J: TRBJ2-2; size: medium-sized; D: .; DNA: TGTGCCAGCACATACGGCACCGGGGAGCTGTTTTTT; CDR3: CASTYGTGELFF
V: TRBV5-5; length: 13; J: TRBJ1-2; size: few; D: .; DNA: TGTGCCAGCAGCTTGGGGGCCGGGGTCGGCTACACCTTC; CDR3: CASSLGAGVGYTF
V: TRBV6-6; length: 13; J: TRBJ2-7; size: once; D: .; DNA: TGTGCCACCACAGCTGGGGGACCCTACGAGCAGTACTTC; CDR3: CATTAGGPYEQYF
V: TRBV27; length: 15; J: TRBJ2-7; size: few; D: TRBD2; DNA: TGTGCCAGCAGGGCCTCTAGCGGGGGGAGTTACGAGCAGTACTTC; CDR3: CASRASSGGSYEQYF
V: TRBV4-3; length: 12; J: TRBJ2-7; size: .; D: .; DNA: TGCGCCAGCAGCCAAGATGACTACGAGCAGTACTTC; CDR3: CASSQDDYEQYF